The 26 T cell receptor beta chains listed next were all sequenced from one sample in a study of tumor-infiltrating lymphocytes in primary liver carcinoma. Both RNA and DNA were isolated together from about 21-30 mg of bulk tissue that had not been sorted. Total RNA amounting to 500 ng was the source from which TCR beta cDNA was made with a constant-region primer. Investigators got TCR beta libraries out of three nested multiplex PCR rounds, done with slightly modified ARM-PCR. The study ran its first two PCR rounds for approximately 11 cycles each, using TRBV1-TRBV30 forward primers and a C-beta reverse primer. TCRdb ran MiXCR on the multiplex PCR reads and lists one entry per CDR3 protein. This repertoire shows around 120,000 distinct CDR3 sequences, 55% to 70% found once; its top ten account for 8.1%. The sample was tumor-adjacent normal liver tissue. All receptors derive from a woman aged 60-70 years with primary liver carcinoma and hepatitis B virus infection.

Points on this clonotype: The conserved phenylalanine or tryptophan normally closing the CDR3 is absent here, so this likely arose from a read error. The chain joins TRBV29-1 to TRBJ1-2; D unresolved. Trimming pared 4 bases from V and 4 bases from J, leaving 10 bases between. CDR3 size: 12 residues. Germline-derived CDR1 and CDR2 are SQVTM and ANQGSEA. DNA for the CDR3: TGCAGCGTTGGCGAGGATATCTATGGCTACACCATC. Its protein is CSVGEDIYGYTI.

The chain links TRBV6-5 to TRBJ2-1; TRBD2 matches 9 bases. The germline V gene encodes CDR1 MNHEY and CDR2 SVGAGI. Losses at the gene ends were 8 bases for V and 10 bases for J; bases not matched to a gene: 12. The length of the CDR3 is 14 residues. In DNA, the CDR3 is TGTGCCAGCGCGATAGTAGCGGGAGTTAGCGAGCAGTTCTTC. Residues: CASAIVAGVSEQFF.

CDR3 residues: CATSELGDRNNEQFF. The CDR3 DNA follows: TGTGCCACCAGTGAGCTGGGGGACCGAAACAATGAGCAGTTCTTC. This sequence joins TRBV24-1 and TRBJ2-1, with D possibly called TRBD1 or TRBD2 (5 bases each). Trimming took 4 bases from V and 5 from J, leaving 14 bases between them. This CDR3 is built from 15 residues. Germline assignment: CDR1 KGHDR and CDR2 SFDVKD.

On this clonotype itself: Since no conserved phenylalanine or tryptophan closes the CDR3, a read error is the likely cause. The rearrangement joins TRBV29-1 to TRBJ1-2, with 7 positions matching TRBD1. The germline V gene encodes CDR1 SQVTM and CDR2 ANQGSEA. The CDR3 totals 11 residues. The CDR3 region has the DNA TGTGGGACAGCGTCTAACTATGACTACACCTTA. Its protein product is CGTASNYDYTL.

Regarding this clonotype: One junction end disagrees with the germline gene, perhaps due to a read error. The rearrangement uses TRBV29-1 and TRBJ2-1; 14 bases fit TRBD2. Germline V CDR1 and CDR2: SQVTM, ANQGSEA. The CDR3 loop spans 14 amino acids. CDR3 DNA: TGCTGCGTCGTAGGGACTAGCGGGAGAAATGAGCAGTTCTTC. It yields the protein CCVVGTSGRNEQFF.

The chain uses TRBV29-1 and TRBJ1-1; D is unclear. V lost 4 bases and J 11 bases, leaving 14 bases between the germline ends. In germline, CDR1 is SQVTM, CDR2 ANQGSEA. The CDR3 totals 11 residues. CDR3 region: CSVAIDTKAFF. In DNA, the CDR3 is TGCAGCGTTGCAATAGACACTAAGGCTTTCTTT.

As to this clonotype: A read error is possible here, since a much larger clone lies one base away. The CDR3 does not close with the conserved phenylalanine or tryptophan, likely indicating a read error. The V call is TRBV6-1, the J call TRBJ1-2, with 7 bases that match TRBD1. J was trimmed by 6 bases and V by 1 base; bases with no gene match: 8. Germline V gene data show CDR1 as MNHNS and CDR2 as SASEGT. This CDR3 is 15 amino acids long. The CDR3 sequence is CASSEGQGVLHGYTS. CDR3 nucleotides: TGTGCCAGCAGTGAAGGGCAGGGGGTACTCCATGGCTACACCTCC.

Details on this clonotype: Because the CDR3 is missing its conserved closing phenylalanine or tryptophan, this is likely a read error. This chain connects TRBV6-6 to TRBJ2-7; TRBD2 agrees at 9 bases. Germline loops: CDR1 MNHNY, CDR2 SVGAGI (reference sequence). The CDR3 has 13 amino acids. This CDR3 reads CVSWEAGGREQYL. The CDR3 DNA reads as TGTGTCAGCTGGGAAGCGGGAGGTAGGGAGCAGTACCTC.

A note on this clonotype: One end of the junction is discordant with germline, which a read error may explain. This chain links TRBV11-3 with TRBJ2-3, with a possible D match to TRBD2 (6 bases). The CDR3 contains 14 residues. Germline-derived CDR1 and CDR2 are SGHNT and YENEEA. The CDR3 nucleotides are TGTGCCTGCAGCTTCAGGACTAACACAAATACGCAGTATTTT. Amino acids: CACSFRTNTNTQYF.

The count of this clonotype is one. The junction differs from germline at one of its ends, possibly a read error. The chain carries TRBV2 and TRBJ1-1, with 8 bases that match TRBD1. Germline V CDR1 and CDR2: SNHLY, FYNNEI. This CDR3 region has 14 residues. The chain's CDR3 is CASKWAGGLTEAFF. The CDR3 nucleotides read TGTGCCAGCAAATGGGCAGGGGGCTTGACTGAGGCTTTCTTT. Full variable domain (outside the CDR3, taken from reference TRBV2 and TRBJ1-1): EPEVTQTPSHQVTQMGQEVILRCVPISNHLYFYWYRQILGQKVEFLVSFYNNEISEKSEIFDDQFSVERPDGSNFTLKIRSTKLEDSAMYFCASKWAGGLTEAFFGQGTRLTVV.

This chain links TRBV28 with TRBJ1-5; the D gene is possibly TRBD1 (5 bases). V gave up 1 base and J gave up 0 bases, with 16 bases separating them. The CDR3 loop spans 18 amino acids. The V gene's germline CDR1 is MDHEN and CDR2 SYDVKM. The CDR3 is CASSLSWGGVGSNQPQHF. CDR3 bases: TGTGCCAGCAGTTTATCTTGGGGGGGGGTCGGTAGCAATCAGCCCCAGCATTTT.

Remarks on this clonotype: This CDR3 is missing its conserved last phenylalanine or tryptophan, likely due to a read error. V usage is TRBV11-3 and J usage is TRBJ2-5; D remains unclear. This CDR3 is built from 12 residues. V was cut by 1 base and J by 4 bases, with 4 bases left in between. Germline lookup yields CDR1 SGHNT and CDR2 YENEEA. The CDR3 protein is CASSLGAETQYS. The CDR3 nucleotides are TGTGCCAGCAGCTTAGGCGCAGAGACCCAGTACTCC.

Turning to this clonotype: A junction end diverges from the germline sequence, so it may reflect a read error. This chain uses TRBV19 with TRBJ2-6; no definite D call. The CDR3 contains 16 residues. CDR1 and CDR2 from the germline V gene are LNHDA and SQIVND (reference sequence). DNA of the CDR3: TGTGCTAGTAGTATAGATACGAGATCCGGGGCCAACGTCCTGACTTTC. Translation gives CASSIDTRSGANVLTF.

Comment on this clonotype: One end of the junction fails to match germline, which may point to a read error. This chain joins TRBV12-3 or TRBV12-4 and TRBJ1-1, with D perhaps TRBD1 (6 bases). This CDR3 region has 12 residues. The CDR3 DNA reads TGCGCCAGCTGTTTATCGGGGGGCAGGGCTTTCTTT. Translation gives CASCLSGGRAFF.

This clonotype came up many times. The rearrangement joins TRBV28 to TRBJ2-7; tentatively, D is TRBD1 (6 bases). The germline gives CDR1 MDHEN, CDR2 SYDVKM. This CDR3 spans 14 amino acids. Trimming pared 5 bases from V and 4 bases from J, leaving 15 bases between. The CDR3 nucleotides are TGTGCCAGCAGTACCGGGACAAGTTTGTACGAGCAGTACTTC. Translation: CASSTGTSLYEQYF.

This sequence joins TRBV5-1 and TRBJ1-1; 8 positions agree with TRBD1. Germline V gives CDR1 SGHRS, CDR2 YFSETQ. V lost 2 bases, J lost 12 bases, and 9 bases stayed unmatched. This CDR3 comprises 13 residues. The CDR3 loop is CASSLVTGGQSFF. In DNA form, the CDR3 reads TGCGCCAGCAGCTTAGTTACAGGGGGGCAATCTTTCTTT. Together with reference TRBV5-1 and TRBJ1-1, the CDR3 gives the full variable domain: KAGVTQTPRYLIKTRGQQVTLSCSPISGHRSVSWYQQTPGQGLQFLFEYFSETQRNKGNFPGRFSGRQFSNSRSEMNVSTLELGDSALYLCASSLVTGGQSFFGQGTRLTVV.

The rearrangement uses TRBV10-3 and TRBJ2-5; perhaps D is TRBD1 or TRBD2 (6 bases each). Germline values: CDR1 ENHRY, CDR2 SYGVKD. This CDR3 spans 15 amino acids. V dropped 2 bases and J dropped 7 bases, with 17 bases sitting between them. This CDR3 is CAISEPTSIGGTQYF. DNA of the CDR3: TGTGCCATCAGTGAGCCGACTAGTATAGGGGGGACCCAGTACTTC.

This clonotype was picked up a small number of times. A much larger clonotype is one base distant, so this may be a read error. The CDR3 spells CASSGARGEHFF. The DNA for the CDR3 is TGTGCCAGCAGCGGCGCTCGGGGTGAGCATTTCTTC. The V and J genes are TRBV13 and TRBJ2-1, with a possible D match to TRBD2 (5 bases). Germline CDR1 reads PRHDT; CDR2 reads FYEKMQ (reference sequence). The CDR3 extends over 12 amino acids.

This clonotype was recorded once. Germline is not matched at one junction end, which may reflect a read error. The chain carries TRBV6-1 and TRBJ1-2; 7 nucleotides agree with TRBD1. The CDR3 spans 16 residues. The V gene's germline CDR1 is MNHNS and CDR2 SASEGT. For the CDR3, the DNA is TGTGACAGCACCTTAACCGGGACAGCTCGGCGGGGTGGCTACACCTTC. Its protein is CDSTLTGTARRGGYTF.

As concerns this clonotype: Germline is not matched at one junction end, which may reflect a read error. The gene calls are TRBV11-2 and TRBJ2-5; TRBD2 matches at 9 bases. This CDR3 is 17 amino acids long. The V gene's germline CDR1 is SGHAT and CDR2 FQNNGV. The CDR3, as DNA: TGTGCCAGCAGCACCTCGTTGACTAGCGGAAGTAGGGAGACCCAGTATTTC. Encoded protein: CASSTSLTSGSRETQYF.

This chain connects TRBV4-1 to TRBJ2-5; D might be TRBD2 (6 bases). The CDR3 runs to 16 residues. Germline V gives CDR1 MGHRA, CDR2 YSYEKL. V lost 1 base and J 9 bases, leaving 21 bases between the germline ends. CDR3 loop: CASSQGLRISGEAQYF. The CDR3 nucleotides read TGCGCCAGCAGCCAAGGGCTACGTATATCTGGGGAGGCCCAGTACTTC.

Notes on this clonotype: Mismatch with germline at one junction end may stem from a read error. The chain links TRBV11-2 to TRBJ2-5, with TRBD2 matching 9 bases. Per the germline V gene, CDR1 is SGHAT and CDR2 is FQNNGV. The CDR3 runs 16 residues. The chain's CDR3 is CANSYSRGSGSETQYF. For the CDR3, the DNA is TGTGCCAACAGCTACTCCCGTGGTAGCGGGAGCGAAACCCAGTACTTC.

Note on this clonotype: A single base separates this from a much larger clone, so it may be a read error. The V gene is TRBV5-1, the J gene TRBJ2-5; D unresolved. The CDR3 has 13 amino acids. Per germline, CDR1 SGHRS and CDR2 YFSETQ. Trimming pared 2 bases from V and 3 bases from J, leaving 8 bases between. The CDR3 is CASSFPSKETQYF. CDR3 bases: TGCGCCAGCAGCTTTCCGTCCAAAGAGACCCAGTACTTC.

Worth noting for this clonotype: A read error is possible here, since a much larger clone lies one base away. This chain connects TRBV28 to TRBJ1-2; TRBD1 might be the D (6 bases). This CDR3 contains 14 residues. Germline V gene sequence: CDR1 MDHEN, CDR2 SYDVKM. The CDR3 loop reads CASTPRQGYYGYAF. CDR3 nucleotides: TGTGCCAGCACCCCGAGGCAGGGGTACTATGGCTACGCCTTC.

In the case of this clonotype: A much larger clone is a single base away; this may be a read error. V gene TRBV28 combines with J gene TRBJ2-1; TRBD2 matches 12 bases. The CDR3 length is 16 residues. CDR1 and CDR2 from the germline V gene are MDHEN and SYDVKM. The junction had 8 bases not matched to a gene; V was cut back by 4 bases and J by 7 bases. CDR3: CASSSQPTSGRNEQFF. For the CDR3, the DNA is TGTGCCAGCAGTTCCCAACCGACTAGCGGGAGAAATGAGCAGTTCTTC.

This clonotype was seen once. The chain employs TRBV5-1 and TRBJ2-7, with TRBD1 as a possible D gene (6 bases). The V end was cut by 8 bases, the J end by 1 base, with 13 bases between. Germline CDR1 and CDR2: SGHRS and YFSETQ. CDR3 length: 13 residues. In nucleotides, the CDR3 is TGCGCCAGTAGCCAGGGACATTCCTACGAGCAGTACTTC. Amino acids: CASSQGHSYEQYF.